The clone carrying this T cell receptor (beta chain) was picked up a small number of times. The antigen remains unidentified. There are 14 residues in the CDR3. V was cut by 1 base and J by 6 bases, with 9 bases left in between. CDR1 is SEHNR, CDR2 FQNEAQ, per germline (reference sequence). This specimen comes from a study of graft-versus-host responses after intestinal transplantation. For the study at large: Each of the recipients got a multivisceral, liver-intestinal, or isolated intestinal transplant. Following induction with anti-thymocyte globulin, all recipients were given tacrolimus and steroids for around three years.

Whole-study results and caveats: Some GvH clones appeared in ileal mucosa or blood before recipient bone marrow. Peak GvH clone levels in circulation were associated with early post-transplant HvG declines.

Investigators treated the graft tissue so that it released intraepithelial and lamina propria lymphocytes. Assay used: immunoSEQ multiplex PCR; TCRdb lists only in-frame clones, some missing. The top ten hold 2.5% to 3.5% of the sample, which has about 29,000 clones, over 60% seen once. This chain links TRBV7-9 with TRBJ1-4; D unresolved. Source: ileum tissue, taken 98 days after intestinal transplantation. The receptor was isolated from a human patient who received an intestinal transplant, so some T cells may come from the graft donor. This CDR3 reads CASSLVDSDEKLFF. The CDR3, as DNA: TGTGCCAGCAGCTTAGTTGATTCCGATGAAAAACTGTTTTTT.